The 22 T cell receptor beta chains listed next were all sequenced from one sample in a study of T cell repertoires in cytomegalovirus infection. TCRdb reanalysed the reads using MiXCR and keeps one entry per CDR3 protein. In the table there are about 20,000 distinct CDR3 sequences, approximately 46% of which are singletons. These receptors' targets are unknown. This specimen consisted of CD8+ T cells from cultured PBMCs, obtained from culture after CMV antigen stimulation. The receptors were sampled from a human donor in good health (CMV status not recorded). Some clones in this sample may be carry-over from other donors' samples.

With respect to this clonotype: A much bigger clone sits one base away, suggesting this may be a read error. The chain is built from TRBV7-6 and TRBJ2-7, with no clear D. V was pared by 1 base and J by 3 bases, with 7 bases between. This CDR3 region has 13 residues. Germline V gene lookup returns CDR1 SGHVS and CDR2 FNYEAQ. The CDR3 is CASSLDRGYEQYF. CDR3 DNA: TGTGCCAGCAGCTTAGACAGAGGCTACGAGCAGTACTTC.

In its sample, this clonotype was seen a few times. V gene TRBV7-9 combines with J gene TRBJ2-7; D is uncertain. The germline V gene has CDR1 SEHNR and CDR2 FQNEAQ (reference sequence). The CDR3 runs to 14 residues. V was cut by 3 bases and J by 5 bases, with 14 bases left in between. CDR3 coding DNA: TGTGCCAGCAGCTTCCCGGGTCCCCGCGACGAGCAGTACTTC. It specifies CASSFPGPRDEQYF.

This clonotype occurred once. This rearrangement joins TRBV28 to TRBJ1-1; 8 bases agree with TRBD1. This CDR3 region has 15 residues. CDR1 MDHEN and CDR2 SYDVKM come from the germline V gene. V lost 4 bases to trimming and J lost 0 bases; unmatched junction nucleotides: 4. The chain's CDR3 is CASSSRGRLNTEAFF. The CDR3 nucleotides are TGTGCCAGCAGTTCCAGGGGGCGACTGAACACTGAAGCTTTCTTT.

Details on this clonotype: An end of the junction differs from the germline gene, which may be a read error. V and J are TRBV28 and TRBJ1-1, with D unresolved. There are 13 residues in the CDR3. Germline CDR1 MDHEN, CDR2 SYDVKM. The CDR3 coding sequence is TGCAGTTTACCGGAAGGAACGGACACTGAAGCTTTCTTT. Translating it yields CSLPEGTDTEAFF.

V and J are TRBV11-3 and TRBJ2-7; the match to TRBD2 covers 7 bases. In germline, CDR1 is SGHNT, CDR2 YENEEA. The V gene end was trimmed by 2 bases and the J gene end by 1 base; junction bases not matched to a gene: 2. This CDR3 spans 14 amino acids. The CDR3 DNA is TGTGCCAGCAGCTTAAAGGGAGGGTCCTACGAGCAGTACTTC. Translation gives CASSLKGGSYEQYF.

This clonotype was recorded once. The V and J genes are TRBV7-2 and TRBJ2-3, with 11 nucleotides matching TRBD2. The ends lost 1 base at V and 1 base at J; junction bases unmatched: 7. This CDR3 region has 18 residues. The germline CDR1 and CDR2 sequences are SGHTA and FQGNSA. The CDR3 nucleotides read TGTGCCAGCAGCTTAGGTGCTAGCGGGAGGCGACGCACAGATACGCAGTATTTT. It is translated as CASSLGASGRRRTDTQYF.

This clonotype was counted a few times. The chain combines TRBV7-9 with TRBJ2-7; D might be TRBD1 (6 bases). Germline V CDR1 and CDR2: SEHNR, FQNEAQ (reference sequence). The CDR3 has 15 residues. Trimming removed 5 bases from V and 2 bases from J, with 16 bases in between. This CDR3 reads CASSPPGTPPYEQYF. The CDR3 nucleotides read TGTGCCAGCAGCCCCCCCGGGACACCACCCTACGAGCAGTACTTC.

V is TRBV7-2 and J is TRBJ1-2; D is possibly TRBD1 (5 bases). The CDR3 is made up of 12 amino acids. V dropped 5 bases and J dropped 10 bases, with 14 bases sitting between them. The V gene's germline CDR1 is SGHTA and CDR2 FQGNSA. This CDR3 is CASSPKTDLYTF. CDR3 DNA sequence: TGTGCCAGCAGCCCAAAGACAGACCTCTACACCTTC.

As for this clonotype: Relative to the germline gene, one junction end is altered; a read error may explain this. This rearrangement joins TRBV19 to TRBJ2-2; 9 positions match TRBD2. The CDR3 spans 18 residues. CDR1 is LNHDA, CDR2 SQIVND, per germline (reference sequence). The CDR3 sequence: CVSSIGGSGGLSTGELFF. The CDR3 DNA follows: TGTGTCAGTAGTATAGGTGGTAGCGGGGGCCTTTCCACCGGGGAGCTGTTTTTT.

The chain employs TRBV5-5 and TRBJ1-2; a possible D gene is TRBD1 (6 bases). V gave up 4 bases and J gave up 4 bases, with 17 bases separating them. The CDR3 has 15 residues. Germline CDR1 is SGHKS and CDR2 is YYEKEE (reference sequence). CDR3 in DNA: TGTGCCAGCAGCCCCTTTGGGGAACAGGGCTATGGCTACACCTTC. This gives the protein CASSPFGEQGYGYTF.

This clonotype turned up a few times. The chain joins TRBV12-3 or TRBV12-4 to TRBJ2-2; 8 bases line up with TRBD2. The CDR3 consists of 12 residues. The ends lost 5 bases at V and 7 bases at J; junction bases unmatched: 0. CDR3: CASSTSGGELFF. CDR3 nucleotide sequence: TGTGCCAGCAGTACTAGCGGCGGGGAGCTGTTTTTT.

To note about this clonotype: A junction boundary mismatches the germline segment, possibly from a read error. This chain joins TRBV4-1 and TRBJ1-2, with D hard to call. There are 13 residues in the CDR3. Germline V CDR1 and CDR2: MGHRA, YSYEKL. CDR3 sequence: CASSQTTFYGYTF. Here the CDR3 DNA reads TGTGCCAGCAGCCAAACGACTTTCTATGGCTACACCTTC.

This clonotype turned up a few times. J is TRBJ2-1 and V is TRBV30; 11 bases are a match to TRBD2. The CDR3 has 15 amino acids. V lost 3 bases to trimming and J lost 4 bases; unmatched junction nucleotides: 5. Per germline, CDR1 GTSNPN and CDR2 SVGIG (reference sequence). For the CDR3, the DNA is TGTGCCTGGAGAACTAGCGGGGGCCATTACAATGAGCAGTTCTTC. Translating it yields CAWRTSGGHYNEQFF.

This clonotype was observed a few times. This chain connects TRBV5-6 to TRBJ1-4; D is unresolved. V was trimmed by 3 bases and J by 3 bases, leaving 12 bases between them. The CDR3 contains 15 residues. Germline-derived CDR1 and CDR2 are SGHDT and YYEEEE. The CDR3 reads CASSSLGPANEKLFF. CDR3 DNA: TGTGCCAGCAGCTCACTAGGGCCTGCTAATGAAAAACTGTTTTTT.

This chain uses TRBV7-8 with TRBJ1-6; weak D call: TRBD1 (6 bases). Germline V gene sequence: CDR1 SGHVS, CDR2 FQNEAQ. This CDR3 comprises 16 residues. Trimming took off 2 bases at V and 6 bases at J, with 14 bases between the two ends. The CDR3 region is CASSLWGTGPNSPLHF. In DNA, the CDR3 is TGTGCCAGCAGCTTATGGGGCACAGGGCCTAATTCACCCCTCCACTTT.

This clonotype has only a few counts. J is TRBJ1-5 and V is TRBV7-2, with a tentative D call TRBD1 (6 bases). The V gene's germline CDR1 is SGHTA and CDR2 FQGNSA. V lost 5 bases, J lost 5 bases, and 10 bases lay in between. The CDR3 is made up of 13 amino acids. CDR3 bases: TGTGCCAGCAGCCCACAGGGTTATCAGCCCCAGCATTTT. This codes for CASSPQGYQPQHF.

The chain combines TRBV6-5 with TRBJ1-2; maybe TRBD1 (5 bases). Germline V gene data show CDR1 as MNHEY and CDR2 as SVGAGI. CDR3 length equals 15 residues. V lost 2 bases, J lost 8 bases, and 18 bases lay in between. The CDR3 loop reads CASSYRQGGSEGYTF. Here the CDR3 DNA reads TGTGCCAGCAGTTACCGCCAGGGAGGCTCCGAGGGCTACACCTTC.

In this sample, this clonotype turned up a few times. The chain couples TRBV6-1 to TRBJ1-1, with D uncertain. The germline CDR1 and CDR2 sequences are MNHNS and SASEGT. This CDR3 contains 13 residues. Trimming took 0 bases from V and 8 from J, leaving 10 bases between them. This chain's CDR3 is CASSEAPLREAFF. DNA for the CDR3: TGTGCCAGCAGTGAAGCGCCCCTCAGGGAAGCTTTCTTT.

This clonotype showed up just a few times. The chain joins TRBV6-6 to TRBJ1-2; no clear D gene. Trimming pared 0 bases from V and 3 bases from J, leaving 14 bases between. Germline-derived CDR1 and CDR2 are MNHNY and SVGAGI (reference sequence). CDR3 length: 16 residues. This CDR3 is CASSYSGRILYYGYTF. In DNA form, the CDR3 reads TGTGCCAGCAGTTACTCTGGGCGGATTCTATACTATGGCTACACCTTC.

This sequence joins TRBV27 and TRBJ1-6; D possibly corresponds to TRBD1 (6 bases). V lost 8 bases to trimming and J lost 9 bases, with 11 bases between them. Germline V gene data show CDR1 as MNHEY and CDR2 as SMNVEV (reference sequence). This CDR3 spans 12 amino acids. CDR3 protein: CASGGRGSPLHF. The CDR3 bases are TGTGCCAGCGGGGGCAGGGGTTCACCCCTCCACTTT.

CDR3 loop: CASSLGQGWGYTF. For the CDR3, the DNA is TGTGCCAGCAGTTTGGGGCAGGGATGGGGCTACACCTTC. The V gene is TRBV12-3 or TRBV12-4, the J gene TRBJ1-2; TRBD1 might be the D (5 bases). V lost 3 bases to trimming and J lost 8 bases, with 13 bases between them. The CDR3 loop spans 13 amino acids.

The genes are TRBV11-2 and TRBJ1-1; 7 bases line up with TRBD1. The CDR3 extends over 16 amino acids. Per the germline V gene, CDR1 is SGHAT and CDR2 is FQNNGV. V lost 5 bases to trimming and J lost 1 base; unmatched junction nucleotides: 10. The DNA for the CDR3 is TGTGCCAGCAGCCCTTCTCCCGGGACAGCGAACACTGAAGCTTTCTTT. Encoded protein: CASSPSPGTANTEAFF.